What follows are 18 T cell receptor beta chains derived from one specimen sequenced in a study of regulatory T cells. Primers: 52 TRBV forward and 13 TRBJ reverse. TCRdb's copy holds only in-frame clones and misses some; the assay was immunoSEQ multiplex PCR. The data hold fewer than 20,000 clones, with 84% observed a single time. Study results and caveats: Hydrophobic residues at CDR3 positions 6 and 7 were enriched in conventional CD4+ T cells of CD3G-deficient patients.

For these receptors, no antigen is known. Sequencing was done on a sample of conventional CD4+ T cells sorted from blood. The receptors come from a person under 45 with CD3G deficiency.

The chain employs TRBV10-2 and TRBJ2-3; 7 bases are a match to TRBD2. Germline CDR1 WSHSY, CDR2 SAAADI. This CDR3 comprises 17 residues. J was trimmed by 1 base and V by 6 bases; bases with no gene match: 13. The CDR3 DNA reads as TGCGCCAGCAGCAGCAGGGAGGGCCGACCGGGCACAGATACGCAGTATTTT. Translating it yields CASSSREGRPGTDTQYF.

The CDR3 DNA follows: TGTGCCAGCAAACAGGGGGCGGGGAACACTGAAGCTTTCTTT. Amino acid sequence: CASKQGAGNTEAFF. This chain links TRBV6-1 with TRBJ1-1, with TRBD1 matching over 9 bases. This CDR3 has 14 amino acids. With 7 bases clipped from V and 1 base from J, the junction kept 4 bases outside the gene matches. CDR1 and CDR2 (germline): MNHNS, SASEGT.

The chain is built from TRBV7-8 and TRBJ1-4; 8 bases align to TRBD1. Trimming cost V 5 bases and J 8 bases; bases outside gene matches: 10. CDR1 is SGHVS, CDR2 FQNEAQ, per germline. This CDR3 is built from 15 residues. CDR3 bases: TGTGCCAGCAGCAGGATACAGGGGGGTGGGGAAAAACTGTTTTTT. This gives the protein CASSRIQGGGEKLFF.

V and J are TRBV30 and TRBJ1-1; TRBD1 aligns across 11 bases. Per germline, CDR1 GTSNPN and CDR2 SVGIG (reference sequence). This CDR3 spans 13 amino acids. J gave up 4 bases and V 4 bases, and 2 bases lay outside the gene matches. The CDR3 sequence is CAWTGQGVTEAFF. The CDR3 nucleotides are TGTGCCTGGACGGGACAGGGGGTCACTGAAGCTTTCTTT.

The rearrangement uses TRBV6-1 and TRBJ1-4; perhaps TRBD1 as D (6 bases). The germline V gene has CDR1 MNHNS and CDR2 SASEGT. Between the trimmed V and J ends, which lost 4 bases and 5 bases, there was a span of 14 bases. The CDR3 loop spans 15 amino acids. The CDR3 bases are TGTGCCAGCAGTGTACAGGGAGGAACAAATGAAAAACTGTTTTTT. Residues: CASSVQGGTNEKLFF.

The CDR3: CASRQQGPGQPQHF. The CDR3 DNA is TGTGCCAGCAGGCAACAGGGGCCAGGCCAGCCCCAGCATTTT. The rearrangement links TRBV28 to TRBJ1-5, with 7 bases fitting TRBD1. Germline assignment: CDR1 MDHEN and CDR2 SYDVKM. The CDR3 consists of 14 residues. Germline trimming cut 6 bases from V and 7 bases from J; bases unmatched to any gene: 9. The full variable domain, its missing parts supplied by reference TRBV28 and TRBJ1-5, is DVKVTQSSRYLVKRTGEKVFLECVQDMDHENMFWYRQDPGLGLRLIYFSYDVKMKEKGDIPEGYSVSREKKERFSLILESASTNQTSMYLCASRQQGPGQPQHFGDGTRLSIL.

The chain carries TRBV28 and TRBJ1-1, with D hard to call. There are 14 residues in the CDR3. Trimming took off 6 bases at V and 1 base at J, with 12 bases between the two ends. Per the germline V gene, CDR1 is MDHEN and CDR2 is SYDVKM. The CDR3 nucleotides are TGTGCCAGCAGCTATGGAGTGGCGAACACTGAAGCTTTCTTT. Translated, it gives CASSYGVANTEAFF.

In nucleotides, the CDR3 is TGTGCCAGCAGCGATAGCGGGCTAATAAAAAACATTCAGTACTTC. It specifies CASSDSGLIKNIQYF. This chain connects TRBV11-2 to TRBJ2-4; 7 bases are shared with TRBD2. Germline CDR1 and CDR2: SGHAT and FQNNGV. The CDR3 covers 15 residues. Trimming removed 5 bases from V and 4 bases from J; junction bases left unmatched: 8. Full variable domain (rest looked up from reference TRBV11-2 and TRBJ2-4): EAGVAQSPRYKIIEKRQSVAFWCNPISGHATLYWYQQILGQGPKLLIQFQNNGVVDDSQLPKDRFSAERLKGVDSTLKIQPAKLEDSAVYLCASSDSGLIKNIQYFGAGTRLSVL.

This sequence joins TRBV6-5 and TRBJ1-1; D is undetermined. Trimming removed 3 bases at V and 0 bases at J, with 5 bases between. This CDR3 has 13 residues. Per germline, CDR1 MNHEY and CDR2 SVGAGI. The chain's CDR3 is CASSYSVNTEAFF. Here the CDR3 DNA reads TGTGCCAGCAGTTATTCTGTGAACACTGAAGCTTTCTTT.

This rearrangement joins TRBV5-1 to TRBJ2-6; D is unresolved. Trimming took off 0 bases at V and 1 base at J, with 11 bases between the two ends. Germline CDR1 and CDR2: SGHRS and YFSETQ. The CDR3 consists of 17 residues. CDR3 in DNA: TGCGCCAGCAGCTTGGGGGCAGATCGGTCTGGGGCCAACGTCCTGACTTTC. It encodes CASSLGADRSGANVLTF.

This clone appeared once. The chain links TRBV10-3 to TRBJ1-2, with D tentatively TRBD1 (5 bases). Per the germline V gene, CDR1 is ENHRY and CDR2 is SYGVKD. V dropped 6 bases and J dropped 8 bases, with 10 bases sitting between them. CDR3 length equals 11 residues. The CDR3 DNA is TGTGCCATCAGCGGGGGTTACGGCTACACCTTC. This codes for CAISGGYGYTF.

The chain combines TRBV7-9 with TRBJ2-1, with TRBD1 identical over 8 bases. This CDR3 comprises 13 residues. Looked up from germline, CDR1 is SEHNR and CDR2 is FQNEAQ (reference sequence). The junction had 5 bases not matched to a gene; V was cut back by 6 bases and J by 7 bases. The CDR3 bases are TGTGCCAGCAGAGGACAGGGTCGTAATGAGCAGTTCTTC. Protein sequence: CASRGQGRNEQFF.

The J gene is TRBJ2-3, the V gene TRBV6-1; D remains unclear. The CDR3 has 11 residues. Germline V gene data show CDR1 as MNHNS and CDR2 as SASEGT. V lost 6 bases and J lost 2, with 3 bases in between. The CDR3 protein is CASSNTDTQYF. The CDR3 coding sequence is TGTGCCAGCAGCAACACAGATACGCAGTATTTT.

Here the CDR3 DNA reads TGCGCCAGCAGATTGACAGCGTCGAACACTGAAGCTTTCTTT. It codes for CASRLTASNTEAFF. The V gene is TRBV5-1, the J gene TRBJ1-1; weak D call: TRBD1 (5 bases). Germline-derived CDR1 and CDR2 are SGHRS and YFSETQ. This CDR3 is built from 14 residues. Trimming took off 5 bases at V and 1 base at J, with 12 bases between the two ends.

The chain is built from TRBV2 and TRBJ2-7, with 8 nucleotides matching TRBD2. The J segment lost 2 bases and the V segment lost 8 bases, leaving 29 bases of the junction unmatched. Per the germline V gene, CDR1 is SNHLY and CDR2 is FYNNEI. This CDR3 is built from 21 residues. CDR3 nucleotides: TGTGCCAGCGGTGGTCGAGGGGTAGGCCTCTCTACTAGCGGAAGGACCTACGAGCAGTACTTC. It encodes CASGGRGVGLSTSGRTYEQYF.

The gene calls are TRBV21-1 and TRBJ2-7; the table names TRBD2, a call not compared with the DNA. TRBV21-1 is shown as a pseudogene. This CDR3 contains 15 residues. In nucleotides, the CDR3 is TGTGCCAGCAGCAAAGTAGACAGCGGGAGCCACGAGCAGTACTTC. Its translation: CASSKVDSGSHEQYF.

The chain employs TRBV6-1 and TRBJ1-6, with a tentative D call TRBD1 (6 bases). CDR1 and CDR2 (germline): MNHNS, SASEGT. The CDR3 sequence is 15 residues long. V lost 6 bases, J lost 7 bases, and 16 bases lay in between. CDR3 amino acids: CASSTTTGWNSPLHF. For the CDR3, the DNA is TGTGCCAGCAGCACTACGACAGGATGGAATTCACCCCTCCACTTT.

This clone was seen a handful of times. Mismatch with germline at one junction end may stem from a read error. The genes are TRBV10-3 and TRBJ2-7; a possible D gene is TRBD2 (6 bases). Germline V CDR1 and CDR2: ENHRY, SYGVKD. The CDR3 spans 14 residues. This CDR3 reads CASSERGTLYEQYF. CDR3 nucleotides: TGTGCCAGCAGTGAACGAGGGACTCTATACGAGCAGTACTTC.